Sequencing of this TCR beta chain was carried out in a study of blood T cells in healthy people across ages. Study observations and caveats: Long-lived donors exceeded aged donors in naive CD4+ cells and diversity.

Each donor's blood draw was roughly 9.8 milliliters of peripheral blood. Sample-barcoded 5' priming and a J-beta primer mix drove a second PCR of about 6 to 11 cycles. MiXCR, run by TCRdb on the 5' RACE reads, gives a single entry per CDR3 protein. The data contain some 1.5 million distinct CDR3 sequences, around 40% of them singletons. The CDR3 is 15 residues long. The J segment lost 2 bases and the V segment lost 3 bases, leaving 4 bases of the junction unmatched. Per germline, CDR1 MGHRA and CDR2 YSYEKL. Worth noting for this clonotype: Its specificity is not known.

The chain couples TRBV4-1 to TRBJ1-5; 7 bases agree with TRBD1. Sequenced: blood. The clonotype comes from a woman younger than 35 in good health. The CDR3 protein is CASSHPDRGNQPQHF. CDR3 sequence (DNA): TGCGCCAGCAGCCACCCAGACAGGGGCAATCAGCCCCAGCATTTT.